This is a list of T cell receptor beta chains from one sample in a study of blood T cell repertoires in COVID-19. The repertoire was sequenced with immunoSEQ multiplex PCR; TCRdb's copy has only in-frame clones and lacks some. The repertoire holds about 230,000 clones, with over 65% as singletons. The specimen sequenced was peripheral blood. The receptors here all came from a woman aged 70 to 79 with active or convalescent COVID-19. The CDR3 runs from the conserved cysteine through the conserved F or W. Fields, in order: J gene, clone size, V gene, D gene, CDR3 DNA, CDR3 protein. The D gene is left open where the match is weak. Size values are once, few and many counts, or a class for expanded clones, and some rows have none.

TRBJ1-5,NA,TRBV19,NA,TGTGCCAGTAGCCCAGCACTGCGGGGGCCCCAGCATTTT,CASSPALRGPQHF
TRBJ2-5,NA,TRBV6-5,TRBD1,TGTGCCAGCAGTCCAGCCGGGACAGGGAGGCAGACCCAGTACTTC,CASSPAGTGRQTQYF
TRBJ2-7,NA,TRBV10-1,TRBD1,TGCGCCACCCCAACTTGGACAGGGGTCTACGAGCAGTACTTC,CATPTWTGVYEQYF
TRBJ1-4,NA,TRBV28,NA,TGTGCCAGCAGTTTGGGGGGGTTAAGAACTAATGAAAAACTGTTTTTT,CASSLGGLRTNEKLFF
TRBJ2-5,NA,TRBV4-2,NA,TGTGCCAGCAGCCAATCCGGGGGAGAGACCCAGTACTTC,CASSQSGGETQYF
TRBJ1-1,NA,TRBV19,TRBD1,TGTGCCAGTAGTATAGAAGGGGGCAAGGTCACTGAAGCTTTCTTT,CASSIEGGKVTEAFF
TRBJ2-7,few,TRBV28,TRBD1,TGTGCCAGCAGGGTCACAGGGGGGAACGAGCAGTACTTC,CASRVTGGNEQYF
TRBJ2-4,NA,TRBV12-3/TRBV12-4,NA,TGTGCCAGCAGTTTTCGCCAGATTCAGTACTTC,CASSFRQIQYF
TRBJ2-5,NA,TRBV11-2,NA,TGTGCCAGCAGCTCCGATGGCGGGATTGGAGAGACCCAGTACTTC,CASSSDGGIGETQYF
TRBJ2-7,NA,TRBV11-2,NA,TGTGCCAGCAGCTTAGAAGGGACATACTTCTACGAGCAGTACTTC,CASSLEGTYFYEQYF
TRBJ2-1,NA,TRBV18,NA,TGTGCCAGCTCGCAGGACTACAATGAGCAGTTCTTC,CASSQDYNEQFF
TRBJ2-3,NA,TRBV5-1,TRBD2,TGCGCCAGCAGCCCCTTGACTAGCGGGGGGGCCGGAGATACGCAGTATTTT,CASSPLTSGGAGDTQYF